Shown below are 31 T cell receptor beta chains from a single sample sequenced in a study of CD8 T cells in Susac syndrome. Random hexamers primed reverse transcription of roughly 0.5 to 1 ug RNA. TCRdb recomputed calls from the immunoSEQ multiplex PCR reads with MiXCR, one row per CDR3 protein. Of 55,000 to 75,000 distinct CDR3 sequences listed, approximately 93% are singletons. Sequencing was performed on CD4+ T cells from PBMCs. The receptors here all came from a human donor with Susac syndrome.

As concerns this clonotype: A junction end diverges from the germline sequence, so it may reflect a read error. This chain connects TRBV6-1 to TRBJ2-5; D may be TRBD1 (6 bases). This CDR3 has 16 amino acids. Germline V gene data show CDR1 as MNHNS and CDR2 as SASEGT. In DNA form, the CDR3 reads TGTGCCAGCAGTGGGCCGGCGGACAGACGTCAAGAAACCCAGTACTTC. The encoded protein is CASSGPADRRQETQYF.

The V call is TRBV7-2, the J call TRBJ2-2; 8 nucleotides agree with TRBD1. V shed 5 bases and J 5 bases; nucleotides not matched to a gene: 4. The CDR3 sequence is 14 residues long. Germline lookup yields CDR1 SGHTA and CDR2 FQGNSA. The chain's CDR3 is CASSPGGWTGELFF. The CDR3 region has the DNA TGTGCCAGCAGCCCAGGGGGCTGGACCGGGGAGCTGTTTTTT.

The V call is TRBV3-1, the J call TRBJ2-5; 7 bases fit TRBD2. CDR1 and CDR2 from the germline V gene are LGHDT and YNNKEL (reference sequence). The CDR3 is 15 residues long. Trimming cost V 2 bases and J 4 bases; bases outside gene matches: 7. The CDR3 region has the DNA TGTGCCAGCAGCCAAATCCGGGGGGAAGGAGAGACCCAGTACTTC. It encodes CASSQIRGEGETQYF.

This clonotype was seen only once. This chain uses TRBV19 with TRBJ2-3; 12 nucleotides agree with TRBD2. The trim removed 4 bases at V and 3 bases at J, leaving 17 bases unmatched. Germline CDR1 is LNHDA and CDR2 is SQIVND (reference sequence). This CDR3 comprises 20 residues. Written as DNA, the CDR3 is TGTGCCAGTAGTACTTCGGCACTAGCGGGGGGAGTAGAGGGTACAGATACGCAGTATTTT. Translation gives CASSTSALAGGVEGTDTQYF.

This chain links TRBV20-1 with TRBJ1-1; D is uncertain. Looked up from germline, CDR1 is DFQATT and CDR2 is SNEGSKA (reference sequence). V lost 2 bases and J lost 6, with 13 bases in between. The CDR3 is 13 residues long. As DNA, the CDR3 is TGCAGTGCTAGAAGGCGGGGAGCCCCTGAAGCTTTCTTT. Translated, it gives CSARRRGAPEAFF.

With regard to this clonotype: One end of the junction is discordant with germline, which a read error may explain. The J gene is TRBJ2-7, the V gene TRBV4-3, with 12 bases aligning to TRBD2. Germline-derived CDR1 and CDR2 are LGHNA and YSLEER. This CDR3 region has 15 residues. CDR3 nucleotide sequence: TGCGCCAGCAGCCCTAGCGGGGGGGTCTCCCACGAGCAGTACTTC. Translated, it gives CASSPSGGVSHEQYF.

V and J are TRBV6-2 or TRBV6-3 and TRBJ2-1, with D possibly matching TRBD2 (5 bases). CDR1 is MNHEY, CDR2 SVGEGT, per germline. The CDR3 is 14 amino acids. Trimming took 10 bases from V and 2 from J, leaving 15 bases between them. CDR3 in amino acids: CATFKDLTYNEQFF. In DNA, the CDR3 is TGTGCCACCTTCAAGGACTTGACCTACAATGAGCAGTTCTTC.

This chain connects TRBV6-5 to TRBJ2-1; 9 nucleotides match TRBD1. The CDR3 runs 17 residues. The trim removed 6 bases at V and 5 bases at J, leaving 14 bases unmatched. The germline gives CDR1 MNHEY, CDR2 SVGAGI. For the CDR3, the DNA is TGTGCCAGCAGCAACTCCGCGGGACAGGGTAGGGACAATGAGCAGTTCTTC. This gives the protein CASSNSAGQGRDNEQFF.

The chain employs TRBV6-6 and TRBJ2-1, with 11 bases aligning to TRBD1. This CDR3 has 15 residues. Germline values: CDR1 MNHNY, CDR2 SVGAGI (reference sequence). Trimming at V came to 2 bases and at J to 7 bases, leaving 4 bases not matched to a gene. DNA for the CDR3: TGTGCCAGCAGTTACCGGACAGGGGGCAAGAATGAGCAGTTCTTC. This codes for CASSYRTGGKNEQFF.

The chain is built from TRBV5-1 and TRBJ2-3, with 11 bases that match TRBD2. The CDR3 consists of 16 residues. The germline gives CDR1 SGHRS, CDR2 YFSETQ. Trimming at V came to 5 bases and at J to 2 bases, leaving 7 bases not matched to a gene. The CDR3 loop is CASSLLAGEHTDTQYF. CDR3 nucleotides: TGCGCCAGCAGTCTACTAGCGGGGGAACACACAGATACGCAGTATTTT.

The rearrangement uses TRBV7-2 and TRBJ2-7, with 10 bases lining up with TRBD2. Germline V CDR1 and CDR2: SGHTA, FQGNSA. With 0 bases clipped from V and 3 bases from J, the junction kept 5 bases outside the gene matches. This CDR3 has 16 residues. The CDR3 region is CASSLASGGAGYEQYF. CDR3 nucleotides: TGTGCCAGCAGCTTAGCCAGCGGGGGGGCCGGCTACGAGCAGTACTTC.

The sample holds one count of this clonotype. This sequence joins TRBV5-4 and TRBJ2-5, with D hard to call. Germline values: CDR1 SGHNT, CDR2 YYREEE (reference sequence). Deletions cut 6 bases from V and 9 bases from J, with 15 bases between. The CDR3 covers 12 residues. CDR3 in amino acids: CASTPDRLAQYF. DNA of the CDR3: TGTGCCAGCACCCCTGACCGATTGGCCCAGTACTTC.

V is TRBV12-3 or TRBV12-4 and J is TRBJ1-2, with D unclear. There are 11 residues in the CDR3. The V and J ends lost 6 bases and 4 bases respectively, with 6 bases between them. The CDR3 is CASSRFYGYTF. The CDR3 coding sequence is TGTGCCAGCAGCCGTTTCTATGGCTACACCTTC.

V gene TRBV7-9 combines with J gene TRBJ1-1, with no clear D. Trimming removed 7 bases from V and 9 bases from J, with 18 bases in between. There are 13 residues in the CDR3. CDR1 and CDR2 (germline): SEHNR, FQNEAQ (reference sequence). CDR3 protein: CASITSAGNQAFF. In DNA, the CDR3 is TGTGCCAGCATCACCTCAGCGGGCAACCAAGCTTTCTTT.

V usage is TRBV13 and J usage is TRBJ1-6; D remains unclear. Trimming pared 4 bases from V and 9 bases from J, leaving 13 bases between. There are 14 residues in the CDR3. Germline CDR1 is PRHDT and CDR2 is FYEKMQ (reference sequence). The CDR3 loop is CASSSQVRSSPLHF. The CDR3 DNA reads TGTGCCAGCAGCTCCCAGGTTAGGAGTTCACCCCTCCACTTT.

CDR3 in amino acids: CASSLGLAGGQGQFF. The CDR3 DNA sequence: TGTGCCAGCAGCTTAGGGCTAGCGGGGGGGCAAGGGCAGTTCTTC. The chain joins TRBV7-2 to TRBJ2-1, with 12 bases identical to TRBD2. Germline-derived CDR1 and CDR2 are SGHTA and FQGNSA. Losses at the gene ends were 1 base for V and 12 bases for J; bases not matched to a gene: 7. The CDR3 is made up of 15 amino acids.

The rearrangement joins TRBV6-2 or TRBV6-3 to TRBJ2-7; D uncertain. Deletions cut 7 bases from V and 4 bases from J, with 11 bases between. The CDR3 runs to 12 residues. CDR1 is MNHEY, CDR2 SVGEGT, per germline. In DNA, the CDR3 is TGTGCCAGCACCCAACCGAATTACGAGCAGTACTTC. It translates to CASTQPNYEQYF.

The J gene is TRBJ1-4, the V gene TRBV29-1; weak D call: TRBD1 (6 bases). The CDR3 spans 14 residues. V lost 1 base, J lost 6 bases, and 12 bases lay in between. CDR1 SQVTM and CDR2 ANQGSEA come from the germline V gene. DNA for the CDR3: TGCAGCGTTGAAGGGGGCGGGGGCCATGAAAAACTGTTTTTT. Encoded protein: CSVEGGGGHEKLFF.

The chain combines TRBV7-2 with TRBJ1-4, with D perhaps TRBD1 (5 bases). Germline V gene data show CDR1 as SGHTA and CDR2 as FQGNSA. The CDR3 covers 16 residues. V lost 0 bases and J 5 bases, leaving 13 bases between the germline ends. The CDR3 bases are TGTGCCAGCAGCTTAGCCGTCCCGGGGGGAAATGAAAAACTGTTTTTT. Translated: CASSLAVPGGNEKLFF.

The CDR3 loop is CASSLAGGPPSNEKLFF. The CDR3 DNA is TGTGCCAGCAGCTTAGCCGGGGGACCGCCAAGTAATGAAAAACTGTTTTTT. The gene calls are TRBV7-2 and TRBJ1-4, with D tentatively TRBD1 (5 bases). The CDR3 is 17 residues long. Deletions cut 0 bases from V and 4 bases from J, with 15 bases between. Germline CDR1 reads SGHTA; CDR2 reads FQGNSA.

Here the CDR3 reads CASSPGVTDTQYF. Here the CDR3 DNA reads TGCGCCAGCAGCCCTGGGGTCACAGATACGCAGTATTTT. The rearrangement uses TRBV5-1 and TRBJ2-3, with D hard to call. V was cut by 4 bases and J by 2 bases, with 8 bases left in between. CDR3 length: 13 amino acids. Germline V lookup: CDR1 SGHRS, CDR2 YFSETQ.

The V call is TRBV7-2, the J call TRBJ1-5, with D perhaps TRBD1 (6 bases). There are 17 residues in the CDR3. V gave up 1 base and J gave up 2 bases, with 15 bases separating them. The germline CDR1 and CDR2 sequences are SGHTA and FQGNSA. CDR3 bases: TGTGCCAGCAGCTTAGGACCGGCCAGGGGTCGCAATCAGCCCCAGCATTTT. Protein sequence: CASSLGPARGRNQPQHF.

The genes are TRBV5-4 and TRBJ1-1, with D unresolved. V dropped 1 base and J dropped 4 bases, with 11 bases sitting between them. The germline gives CDR1 SGHNT, CDR2 YYREEE (reference sequence). The CDR3 sequence is 14 residues long. The DNA of the CDR3 is TGTGCCAGCAGCTTGAGACTACAAGGCACTGAAGCTTTCTTT. Translated: CASSLRLQGTEAFF.

Written as DNA, the CDR3 is TGTGCCAGCAGCTACCTCCCGACGGTGGCCTACGAGCAGTACTTC. Translating gives CASSYLPTVAYEQYF. The genes are TRBV6-2 or TRBV6-3 and TRBJ2-7; D unresolved. The CDR3 sequence is 15 residues long. Trimming removed 6 bases from V and 2 bases from J, with 17 bases in between. Germline V lookup: CDR1 MNHEY, CDR2 SVGEGT.

CDR3 sequence (DNA): TGTGCCAGCTCACAGGTGGACAGGGCGGCCTATGGCTACACCTTC. It encodes CASSQVDRAAYGYTF. The rearrangement joins TRBV18 to TRBJ1-2; 8 bases map to TRBD1. V shed 4 bases, J shed 4 bases, and the junction held 8 bases outside the gene matches. Germline CDR1 and CDR2: KGHSH and LQKENI. The CDR3 totals 15 residues.

V usage is TRBV5-1 and J usage is TRBJ2-5; 9 bases are shared with TRBD2. V was pared by 5 bases and J by 2 bases, with 10 bases of the junction left unmatched. The germline CDR1 and CDR2 sequences are SGHRS and YFSETQ. This CDR3 contains 16 residues. The CDR3 DNA follows: TGCGCCAGCAGGACAACCGGGACTAGCCCTCAAGAGACCCAGTACTTC. Its translation: CASRTTGTSPQETQYF.

This chain connects TRBV12-3 or TRBV12-4 to TRBJ1-2, with unresolved D. This CDR3 has 13 residues. Trimming removed 5 bases at V and 3 bases at J, with 10 bases between. In nucleotides, the CDR3 is TGTGCCAGCAGTCCAATGAGCGACTATGGCTACACCTTC. Translation gives CASSPMSDYGYTF.

The chain uses TRBV7-8 and TRBJ1-5, with no clear D. The germline V gene encodes CDR1 SGHVS and CDR2 FQNEAQ. Trimming removed 3 bases at V and 6 bases at J, with 12 bases between. The CDR3 covers 14 residues. The CDR3 sequence: CASSFSGKGQPQHF. The CDR3 region has the DNA TGTGCCAGCAGCTTTTCCGGGAAGGGTCAGCCCCAGCATTTT. Filled out from reference TRBV7-8 and TRBJ1-5, the complete variable domain reads GAGVSQSPRYKVAKRGQDVALRCDPISGHVSLFWYQQALGQGPEFLTYFQNEAQLDKSGLPSDRFFAERPEGSVSTLKIQRTQQEDSAVYLCASSFSGKGQPQHFGDGTRLSIL.

This rearrangement joins TRBV5-4 to TRBJ2-5; the D is unclear. The CDR3 totals 14 residues. V lost 4 bases and J 2 bases, leaving 12 bases between the germline ends. CDR1 and CDR2 (germline): SGHNT, YYREEE (reference sequence). The CDR3: CASSPRDGQETQYF. CDR3 nucleotide sequence: TGTGCCAGCAGCCCCAGAGATGGGCAAGAGACCCAGTACTTC.

This clonotype was seen only once. The chain combines TRBV3-1 with TRBJ1-5, with D perhaps TRBD1 (6 bases). Trimming removed 4 bases at V and 7 bases at J, with 14 bases between. CDR3 length equals 14 residues. Germline values: CDR1 LGHDT, CDR2 YNNKEL (reference sequence). The CDR3 coding sequence is TGTGCCAGCAGCCTTCGACAGGTCTCGCAGCCCCAGCATTTT. It codes for CASSLRQVSQPQHF.

The chain uses TRBV7-3 and TRBJ2-2, with D tentatively TRBD1 (6 bases). CDR1 and CDR2 (germline): SGHTA, FQGTGA. CDR3 size: 15 residues. The V and J ends lost 4 bases and 7 bases respectively, with 16 bases between them. CDR3 region: CASSSYGQGGGELFF. In nucleotides, the CDR3 is TGTGCCAGCAGCTCGTACGGGCAAGGGGGCGGGGAGCTGTTTTTT.